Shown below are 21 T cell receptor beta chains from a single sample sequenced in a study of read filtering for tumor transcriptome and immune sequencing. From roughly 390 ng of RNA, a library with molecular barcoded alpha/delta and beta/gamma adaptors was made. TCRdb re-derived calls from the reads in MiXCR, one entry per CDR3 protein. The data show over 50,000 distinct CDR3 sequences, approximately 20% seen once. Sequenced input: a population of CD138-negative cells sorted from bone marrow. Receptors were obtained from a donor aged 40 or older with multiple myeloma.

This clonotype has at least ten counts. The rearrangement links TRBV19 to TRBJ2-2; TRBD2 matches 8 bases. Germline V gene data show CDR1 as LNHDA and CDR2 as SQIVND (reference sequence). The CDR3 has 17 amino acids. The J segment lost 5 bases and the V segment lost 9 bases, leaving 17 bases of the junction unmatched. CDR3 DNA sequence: TGTGCCAGCTCGAGTCTGAGCGGGGGATGGATAACCGGGGAGCTGTTTTTT. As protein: CASSSLSGGWITGELFF.

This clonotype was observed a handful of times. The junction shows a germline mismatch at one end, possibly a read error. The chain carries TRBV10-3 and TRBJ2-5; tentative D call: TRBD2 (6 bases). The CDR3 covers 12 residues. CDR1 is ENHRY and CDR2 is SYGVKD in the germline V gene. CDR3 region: CAFRDLQETQYF. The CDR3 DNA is TGTGCCTTCAGGGACTTGCAAGAGACCCAGTACTTC.

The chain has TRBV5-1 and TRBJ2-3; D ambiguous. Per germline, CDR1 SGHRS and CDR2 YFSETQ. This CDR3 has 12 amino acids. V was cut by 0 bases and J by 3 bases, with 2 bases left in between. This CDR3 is CASSLATDTQYF. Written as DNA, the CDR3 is TGCGCCAGCAGCTTGGCGACAGATACGCAGTATTTT.

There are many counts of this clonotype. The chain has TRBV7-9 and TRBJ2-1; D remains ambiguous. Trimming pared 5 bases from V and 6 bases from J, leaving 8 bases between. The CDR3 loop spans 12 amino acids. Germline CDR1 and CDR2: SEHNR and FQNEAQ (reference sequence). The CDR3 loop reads CASSVTPNEQFF. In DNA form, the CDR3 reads TGTGCCAGCAGCGTAACCCCCAATGAGCAGTTCTTC.

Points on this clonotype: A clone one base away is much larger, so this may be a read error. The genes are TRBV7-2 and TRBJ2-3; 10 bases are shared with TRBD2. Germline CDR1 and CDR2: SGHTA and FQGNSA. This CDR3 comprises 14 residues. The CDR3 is CAGSGSGGIDTQYF. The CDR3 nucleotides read TGTGCCGGCAGCGGTAGCGGGGGGATAGATACGCAGTATTTT.

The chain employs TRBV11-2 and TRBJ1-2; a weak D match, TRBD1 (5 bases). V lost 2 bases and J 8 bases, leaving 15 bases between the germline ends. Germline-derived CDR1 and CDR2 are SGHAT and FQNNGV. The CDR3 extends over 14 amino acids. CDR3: CASSLHRGVRGYTF. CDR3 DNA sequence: TGTGCCAGCAGCTTACATCGGGGGGTCAGAGGCTACACCTTC.

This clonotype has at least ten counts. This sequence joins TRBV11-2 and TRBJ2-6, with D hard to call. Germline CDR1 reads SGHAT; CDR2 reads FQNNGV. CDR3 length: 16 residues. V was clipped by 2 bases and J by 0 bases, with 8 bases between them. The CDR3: CASSLTDSSGANVLTF. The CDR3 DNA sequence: TGTGCCAGCAGCTTAACGGATTCCTCTGGGGCCAACGTCCTGACTTTC.

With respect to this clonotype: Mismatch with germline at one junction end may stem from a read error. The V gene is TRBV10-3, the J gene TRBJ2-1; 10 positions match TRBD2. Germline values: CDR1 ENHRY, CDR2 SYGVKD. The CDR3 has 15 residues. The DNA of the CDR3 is TGTGCCATCAGTGCTAAAGCGGGAGGGGACAGTGAGCATTTCTTC. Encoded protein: CAISAKAGGDSEHFF.

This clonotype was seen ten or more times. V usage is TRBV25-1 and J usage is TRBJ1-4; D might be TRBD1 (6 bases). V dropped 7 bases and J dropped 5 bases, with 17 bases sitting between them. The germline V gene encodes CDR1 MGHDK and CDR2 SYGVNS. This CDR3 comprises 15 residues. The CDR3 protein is CASTVSGGPNEKLFF. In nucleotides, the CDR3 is TGTGCCAGCACCGTGAGTGGGGGGCCCAATGAAAAACTGTTTTTT.

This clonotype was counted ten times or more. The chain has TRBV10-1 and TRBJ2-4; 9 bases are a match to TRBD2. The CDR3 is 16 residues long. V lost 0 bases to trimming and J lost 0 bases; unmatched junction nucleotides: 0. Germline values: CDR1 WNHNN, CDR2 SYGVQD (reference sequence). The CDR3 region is CASSESTSGAKNIQYF. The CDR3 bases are TGCGCCAGCAGTGAGTCGACTAGCGGAGCCAAAAACATTCAGTACTTC.

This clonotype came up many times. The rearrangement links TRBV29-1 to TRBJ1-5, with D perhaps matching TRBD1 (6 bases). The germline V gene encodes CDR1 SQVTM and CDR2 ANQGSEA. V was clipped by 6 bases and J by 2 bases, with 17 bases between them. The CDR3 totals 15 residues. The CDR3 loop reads CSVTLQGGGNQPQHF. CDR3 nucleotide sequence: TGCAGCGTCACCTTACAGGGAGGCGGCAATCAGCCCCAGCATTTT.

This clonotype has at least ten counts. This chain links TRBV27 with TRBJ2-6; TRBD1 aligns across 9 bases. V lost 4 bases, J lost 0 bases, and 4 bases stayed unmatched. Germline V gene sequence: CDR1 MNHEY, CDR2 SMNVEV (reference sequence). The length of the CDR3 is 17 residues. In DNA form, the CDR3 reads TGTGCCAGCAGTTGGGACAGGGTTCCCTCTGGGGCCAACGTCCTGACTTTC. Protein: CASSWDRVPSGANVLTF.

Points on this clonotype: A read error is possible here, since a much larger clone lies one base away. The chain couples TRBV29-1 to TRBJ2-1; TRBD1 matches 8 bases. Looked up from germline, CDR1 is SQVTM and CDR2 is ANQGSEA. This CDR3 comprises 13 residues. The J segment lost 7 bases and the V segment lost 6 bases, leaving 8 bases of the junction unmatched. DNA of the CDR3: TGCAGCGTCGGACAGGGAGGCCCTAATGAGCAGTTCTTC. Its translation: CSVGQGGPNEQFF.

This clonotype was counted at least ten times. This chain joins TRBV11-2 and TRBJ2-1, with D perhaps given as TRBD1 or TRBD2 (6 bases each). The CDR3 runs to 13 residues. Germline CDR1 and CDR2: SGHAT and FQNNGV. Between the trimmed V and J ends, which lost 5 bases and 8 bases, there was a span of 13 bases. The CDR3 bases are TGTGCCAGCAGCAAAAATAGGGGGGATGAGCAGTTCTTC. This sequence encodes CASSKNRGDEQFF. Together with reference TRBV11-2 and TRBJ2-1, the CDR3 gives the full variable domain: EAGVAQSPRYKIIEKRQSVAFWCNPISGHATLYWYQQILGQGPKLLIQFQNNGVVDDSQLPKDRFSAERLKGVDSTLKIQPAKLEDSAVYLCASSKNRGDEQFFGPGTRLTVL.

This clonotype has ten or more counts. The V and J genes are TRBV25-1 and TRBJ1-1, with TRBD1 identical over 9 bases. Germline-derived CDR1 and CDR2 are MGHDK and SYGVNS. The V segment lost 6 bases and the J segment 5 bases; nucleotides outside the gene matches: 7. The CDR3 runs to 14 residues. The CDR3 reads CASRGQGRGTEAFF. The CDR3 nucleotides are TGTGCCAGCAGGGGACAGGGCCGGGGGACTGAAGCTTTCTTT.

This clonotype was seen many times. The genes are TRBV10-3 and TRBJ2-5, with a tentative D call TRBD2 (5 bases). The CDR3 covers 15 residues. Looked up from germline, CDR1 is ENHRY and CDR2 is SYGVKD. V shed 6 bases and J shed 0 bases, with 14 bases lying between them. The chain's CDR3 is CAISSSGSHQETQYF. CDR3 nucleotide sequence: TGTGCCATCAGCTCCAGCGGTTCCCACCAAGAGACCCAGTACTTC.

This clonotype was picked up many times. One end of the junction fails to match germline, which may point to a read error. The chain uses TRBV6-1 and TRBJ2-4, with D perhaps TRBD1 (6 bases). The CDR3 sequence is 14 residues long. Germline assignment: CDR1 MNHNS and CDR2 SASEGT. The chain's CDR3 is CAGRGGVNKNIQYF. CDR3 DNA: TGTGCCGGCAGGGGCGGTGTTAACAAAAACATTCAGTACTTC.

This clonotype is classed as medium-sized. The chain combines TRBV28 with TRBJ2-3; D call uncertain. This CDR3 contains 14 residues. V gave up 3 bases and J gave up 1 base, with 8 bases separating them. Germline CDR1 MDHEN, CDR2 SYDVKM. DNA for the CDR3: TGTGCCAGCAGTTTTTTGAGTGGCACAGATACGCAGTATTTT. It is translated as CASSFLSGTDTQYF.

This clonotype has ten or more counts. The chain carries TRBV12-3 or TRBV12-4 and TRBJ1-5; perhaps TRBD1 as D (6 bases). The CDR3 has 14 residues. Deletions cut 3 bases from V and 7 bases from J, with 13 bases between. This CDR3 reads CASSFGRGGQPQHF. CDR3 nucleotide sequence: TGTGCCAGCAGTTTTGGCAGGGGAGGACAGCCCCAGCATTTT.

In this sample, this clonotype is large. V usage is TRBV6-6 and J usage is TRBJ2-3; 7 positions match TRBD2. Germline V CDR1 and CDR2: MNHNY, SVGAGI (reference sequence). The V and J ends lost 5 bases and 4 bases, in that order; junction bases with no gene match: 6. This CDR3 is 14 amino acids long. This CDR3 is CASSGQSGADTQYF. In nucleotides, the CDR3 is TGTGCCAGCAGTGGTCAAAGCGGGGCAGATACGCAGTATTTT.

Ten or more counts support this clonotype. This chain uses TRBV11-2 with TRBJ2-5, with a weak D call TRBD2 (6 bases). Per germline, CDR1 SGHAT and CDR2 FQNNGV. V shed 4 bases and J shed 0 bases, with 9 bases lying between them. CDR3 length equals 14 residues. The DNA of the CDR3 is TGTGCCAGCAGCTGGGCGGGGAACCAAGAGACCCAGTACTTC. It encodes CASSWAGNQETQYF.